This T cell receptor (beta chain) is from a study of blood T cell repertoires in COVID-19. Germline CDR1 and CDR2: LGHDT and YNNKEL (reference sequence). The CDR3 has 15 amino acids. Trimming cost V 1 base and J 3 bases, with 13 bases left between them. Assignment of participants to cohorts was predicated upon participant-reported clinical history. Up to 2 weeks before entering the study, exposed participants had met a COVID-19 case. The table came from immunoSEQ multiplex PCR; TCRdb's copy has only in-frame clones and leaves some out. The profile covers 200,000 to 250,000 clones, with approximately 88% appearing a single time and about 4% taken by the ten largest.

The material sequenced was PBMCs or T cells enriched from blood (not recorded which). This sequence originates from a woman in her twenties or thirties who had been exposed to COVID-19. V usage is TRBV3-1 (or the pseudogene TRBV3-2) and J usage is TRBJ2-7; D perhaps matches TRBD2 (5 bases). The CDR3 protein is CASSQGPTGGYEQYF. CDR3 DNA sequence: TGTGCCAGCAGCCAAGGGCCCACCGGAGGCTACGAGCAGTACTTC.